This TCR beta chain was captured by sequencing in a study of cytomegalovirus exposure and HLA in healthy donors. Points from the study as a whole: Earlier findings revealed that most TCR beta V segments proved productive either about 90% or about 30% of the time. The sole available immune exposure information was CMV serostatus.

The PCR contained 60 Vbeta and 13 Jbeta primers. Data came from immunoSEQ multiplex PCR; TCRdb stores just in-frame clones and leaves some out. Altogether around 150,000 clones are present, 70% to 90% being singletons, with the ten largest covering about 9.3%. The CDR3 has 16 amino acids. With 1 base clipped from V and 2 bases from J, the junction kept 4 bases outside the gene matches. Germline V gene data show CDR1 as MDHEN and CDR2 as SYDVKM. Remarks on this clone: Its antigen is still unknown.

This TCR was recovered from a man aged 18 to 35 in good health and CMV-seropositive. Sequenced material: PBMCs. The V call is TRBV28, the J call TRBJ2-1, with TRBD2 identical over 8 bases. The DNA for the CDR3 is TGTGCCAGCAGTTTATTTGCAGCGGGGGCCTACAATGAGCAGTTCTTC. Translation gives CASSLFAAGAYNEQFF.